The 6 T cell receptor beta chains in this list originate from one sample, sequenced in a study of T cell responses to AZD1222 COVID-19 vaccine. Some clones are missing from TCRdb's copy, which holds only in-frame ones; the method was immunoSEQ multiplex PCR. The sample holds approximately 170,000 clones; 70% to 90% are singletons and the top ten take around a tenth. The specimen comprised peripheral blood, sampled 28 days after the second AZD1222 dose. These TCRs come from an adult who received the AZD1222 COVID-19 vaccine.

The V gene is TRBV6-5, the J gene TRBJ2-7; D is possibly TRBD1 (5 bases). The CDR3 length is 14 residues. The V end was cut by 6 bases, the J end by 1 base, with 13 bases between. Per the germline V gene, CDR1 is MNHEY and CDR2 is SVGAGI. The CDR3, as DNA: TGTGCCAGCAGCCGCGGACAAGGGTCCTACGAGCAGTACTTC. It specifies CASSRGQGSYEQYF.

In this sample, this clone turned up once. Other DNA sequences in this specimen translate into the identical CDR3. The rearrangement joins TRBV29-1 to TRBJ2-3; TRBD2 might be the D (6 bases). Germline V lookup: CDR1 SQVTM, CDR2 ANQGSEA. The CDR3 length is 14 residues. Trimming cost V 2 bases and J 1 base, with 10 bases left between them. The CDR3 reads CSVEPGGGTDTQYF. As DNA, the CDR3 is TGCAGCGTTGAACCAGGAGGGGGCACAGATACGCAGTATTTT.

J is TRBJ1-3 and V is TRBV7-6; no clear D gene. CDR1 is SGHVS, CDR2 FNYEAQ, per germline. CDR3 length: 17 residues. The V end was cut by 5 bases, the J end by 1 base, with 18 bases between. CDR3 in DNA: TGTGCCAGCAGCCAAACCCCCCTCGGCAGTTCTGGAAACACCATATATTTT. Translated, it gives CASSQTPLGSSGNTIYF.

The count of this clone is one. The V gene is TRBV5-4, the J gene TRBJ2-2; TRBD2 agrees at 8 bases. Per germline, CDR1 SGHNT and CDR2 YYREEE (reference sequence). The trim removed 4 bases at V and 5 bases at J, leaving 10 bases unmatched. CDR3 size: 16 residues. CDR3: CASSHLRGGRTGELFF. CDR3 nucleotide sequence: TGTGCCAGCAGCCATCTACGGGGGGGCCGAACCGGGGAGCTGTTTTTT.

The V and J genes are TRBV5-5 and TRBJ2-7; TRBD2 is a possible D gene (6 bases). CDR1 and CDR2 from the germline V gene are SGHKS and YYEKEE (reference sequence). This CDR3 region has 15 residues. The ends were cut back, 0 bases at V and 4 bases at J, with 14 bases in the middle. In DNA, the CDR3 is TGTGCCAGCAGCTTGGCGCTTGGGACTCTATACGAGCAGTACTTC. Amino acids: CASSLALGTLYEQYF.

The gene calls are TRBV2 and TRBJ2-2; D may be TRBD1 (5 bases). This CDR3 region has 15 residues. The V end was cut by 1 base, the J end by 4 bases, with 10 bases between. The germline gives CDR1 SNHLY, CDR2 FYNNEI. The DNA for the CDR3 is TGTGCCAGCAGTGAAGTACCCCAGGGCACCGGGGAGCTGTTTTTT. Translated, it gives CASSEVPQGTGELFF.